This T cell receptor beta chain was profiled in a study of blood T cells in healthy people across ages. Study-level results: The study found more naive CD4+ cells and higher diversity in long-lived than aged donors.

For this clonotype: The antigen is unknown. The CDR3 does not end in the conserved phenylalanine or tryptophan, so this is likely a read error.

A second PCR of about 7 to 12 cycles used a sample-barcoded 5' primer and a J-beta primer mix. The template-switch adaptor, which had 12 random nucleotides, put a tag on each cDNA molecule. TCRdb itself ran the 5' RACE reads through MiXCR, one entry per CDR3 protein. The profile shows some 930,000 distinct CDR3 sequences, about 29% of them singletons. The study drew donors from healthy Caucasian individuals in Russia aged about 6 to 90. The CDR3 runs 18 residues. V lost 0 bases to trimming and J lost 3 bases; unmatched junction nucleotides: 10. The germline V gene encodes CDR1 LGHNA and CDR2 YSLEER. These data were also filed under a second study, of T cells of mothers and their children.

The clonotype originates from a woman aged 40-49 years in good health. V usage is TRBV4-3 and J usage is TRBJ2-7, with 11 bases aligning to TRBD2. Input material: blood. CDR3 DNA: TGCGCCAGCAGCCAAGATCGGGGTACTAGCGGGGGTTTCTACGAGCAGTACTCC. Its translation is CASSQDRGTSGGFYEQYS.